This T cell receptor (beta chain) emerged from a study of shared T cell receptors in the human thymus. Germline V gene data show CDR1 as SGHDN and CDR2 as FVKESK. The CDR3 runs 19 residues. Trimming took 0 bases from V and 1 from J, leaving 16 bases between them. Repertoires were generated with immunoSEQ multiplex PCR, while TCRdb's copy carries only in-frame clones and drops some. The data hold some 640,000 clones, with about 90% observed a single time. There are a few counts of this clone. Distinct nucleotide sequences in the sample also encode this CDR3. These data are also associated with another study on human thymus T cells. That report adds: During corrective heart surgery, resections were taken, and the thymus tissue came from them. Thymic and blood repertoires showed apparently biased V and J gene usage.

The chain is built from TRBV14 and TRBJ1-6; TRBD1 might be the D (5 bases). The source is a boy under two years old with a congenital heart defect. The sample consisted of thymocytes. CDR3 sequence reads: CASSQDAGVRRSYNSPLHF. The CDR3 nucleotides read TGTGCCAGCAGCCAAGATGCGGGGGTGAGGAGGTCCTATAATTCACCCCTCCACTTT. The variable domain in full, with the rest retrieved from reference TRBV14 and TRBJ1-6, is EAGVTQFPSHSVIEKGQTVTLRCDPISGHDNLYWYRRVMGKEIKFLLHFVKESKQDESGMPNNRFLAERTGGTYSTLKVQPAELEDSGVYFCASSQDAGVRRSYNSPLHFGNGTRLTVT.